This TCR beta chain was recorded in a study of shared clonotypes between healthy human individuals (dated by TCRdb to the early 2020s). Looking at the study overall: Three men and a couple of women, aged 18 to 49 years, made up the cohort. For each donor, three plates each were used for CD4 naive and CD4 memory, two plates were used for CD8 naive, and one plate was used for CD8 memory. The study deeply sequenced blood TCR repertoires of five healthy adults to estimate repertoire size and the extent of clonotype sharing between individuals. Different laboratories and diverse techniques were used to prepare libraries and sequence TCR repertoires, to increase sequencing depth and limit assay-specific biases. Between about 0.9 and 8.9 billion PBMCs per donor were obtained by leukapheresis.

A note on this clone: Its antigen specificity is not known. No base-level quality is on record; no much larger clone is a single base apart.

TCR CDR3 regions were amplified from genomic DNA by multiplex PCR using the deep immunoSEQ assay. For each cell subset, the extracted genomic DNA was distributed evenly across all wells of several immunoSEQ 96-well plates, and each plate served as one replicate. Each replicate PCR for sorted subsets received around 0.2 ug genomic DNA, equal to roughly 29,000 T cell genomes. Purified libraries were quantified with a Qubit 3.0 fluorometer, sized on a Bioanalyzer 2100, and re-quantified with the KAPA Library Quantification kit. Every immunoSEQ 96-well plate was sequenced on a dedicated single-read 150-cycle Illumina NextSeq 550 flow cell. From the authors' description of their analysis: Because the immunoSEQ output included only junctional sequences and no quality scores, the filtering could not be the same as the filtering used for full-length reads. Sequences were annotated with PyIR, a Python wrapper for IgBLAST v1.9, and V/J genes and CDR3 were assigned using IMGT germline references. Reads were filtered out if the reads had weak V/J assignments (E-value above 1e-6), no CDR3, stop codons, out-of-frame junctions, or ambiguous translated residues. V3J clonotypes were defined as sequences sharing the same inferred V gene, J gene, and CDR3 amino acid sequence. Percentage overlap between repertoires was computed as shared unique clonotypes divided by the size of the smaller repertoire. Three approaches were used to assess repertoire richness: RTK rarefaction, the Chao1 estimator, and Recon v2.1 estimates of unobserved clonotypes. For all TCRbeta clonotypes obtained by the gDNA method from a handful of donors, generation probabilities were computed with OLGA. The table was pulled from immuneACCESS by TCRdb, which kept in-frame rearrangements only. Such tables lose some clones; where checked, under half of the loss comes from unresolved V genes, and the rest has no known cause. D and trimming come from the DNA, and the V and J calls and clone size come from that table. Here the sample has 2 million to 2.5 million clones; just under 95% occur a single time. The ten most abundant clones make up approximately 0.4% of the sample.

Between the V and J ends, shortened by 3 bases and 3 bases respectively, the junction contains 13 bases. The CDR3 measures 15 amino acids from cysteine to phenylalanine. Kept here is only the CDR3 DNA, which spans 45 bases and is read in frame from base 1. CDR1 and CDR2, per the germline V gene, are SGHRS and YFSETQ. The donors were healthy, HIV-negative adults who had no recently reported acute infections or vaccinations. Only Caucasian adults living in Nashville, Tennessee, USA were represented among the donors. CD4+ T cells were enriched by magnetic negative selection, after which naive cells were positively selected on CD45RA and the negative fraction was taken as the memory subset. Blood was collected by leukapheresis, and PBMCs were isolated by Ficoll-Histopaque density gradient centrifugation and then cryopreserved in liquid nitrogen vapor phase. Analytical flow cytometry was used to check the purity and quantity of every magnetically sorted T cell population. Genomic DNA was isolated from every sorted fraction and measured by UV absorbance on a Nanodrop 2000c.

What the study reported, not specific to this receptor: Rarefaction of sorted-subset datasets indicated incomplete sequencing despite the large sequencing depth. Higher generation probabilities were observed for clonotypes shared by all four sorted-subset donors than for non-shared clonotypes. Because the study included only a small number of donors, the genetic and exposure-history diversity represented was limited. When a handful of donors were compared, the shared fraction of clonotypes was about 5% for naive CD4, over 3% for naive CD8, more than 2% for memory CD4, and around 0.37% for memory CD8. Naive subsets generally had larger estimated clonotype richness than memory subsets. Sampling was restricted to blood, and TCR repertoires in tissues likely differ from the TCR repertoires found in blood. Pairwise subsampling led to the expectation that sequencing depth would affect the degree of clonotype sharing among donors.

This sequence was found in a man aged 18 to 29 in good health. Some clones in this sample may be carry-over from other donors' samples. Here the chain combines TRBV5-1 and TRBJ2-1; tentative D gene TRBD2, with 6 bases matching. The source material was naive CD4+ T cells from PBMCs. The sample's cell subset or site, from its label and the paper: CD45RA+ positively selected. This receptor has the CDR3 CASSYAEGSYNEQFF. The sequence in DNA is TGCGCCAGCAGCTACGCGGAGGGCAGCTACAATGAGCAGTTCTTC.